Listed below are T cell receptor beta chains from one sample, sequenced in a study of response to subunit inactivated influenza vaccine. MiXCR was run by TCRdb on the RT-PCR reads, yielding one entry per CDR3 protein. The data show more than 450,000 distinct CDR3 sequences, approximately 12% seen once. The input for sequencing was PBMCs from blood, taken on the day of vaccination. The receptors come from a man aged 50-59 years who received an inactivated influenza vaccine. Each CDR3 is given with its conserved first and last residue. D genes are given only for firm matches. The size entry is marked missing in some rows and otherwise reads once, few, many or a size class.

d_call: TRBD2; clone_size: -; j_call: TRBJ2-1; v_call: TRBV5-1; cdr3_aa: CASSWGSGRSDEQFF; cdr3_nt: TGCGCCAGCAGCTGGGGGAGCGGGAGGTCCGATGAGCAGTTCTTC
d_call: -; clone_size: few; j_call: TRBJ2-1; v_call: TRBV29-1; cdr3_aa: CSVAGGGGRGVNEQFF; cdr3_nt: TGCAGCGTTGCCGGGGGAGGGGGCCGGGGAGTGAATGAGCAGTTCTTC
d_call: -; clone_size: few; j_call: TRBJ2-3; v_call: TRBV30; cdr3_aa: CAWSVGSDTQYF; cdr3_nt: TGTGCCTGGAGTGTAGGGTCAGATACGCAGTATTTT
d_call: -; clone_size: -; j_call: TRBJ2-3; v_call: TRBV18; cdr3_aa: CASSPALPGVTDTQYF; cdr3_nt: TGTGCCAGCTCACCAGCACTCCCCGGAGTAACAGATACGCAGTATTTT
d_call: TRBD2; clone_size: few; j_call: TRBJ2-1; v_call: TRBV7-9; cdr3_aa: CASGRGDAYNEQFF; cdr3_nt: TGTGCCAGCGGGCGGGGGGACGCCTACAATGAGCAGTTCTTC
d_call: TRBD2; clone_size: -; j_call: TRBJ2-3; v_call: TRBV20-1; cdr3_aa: CSAAGTSGRDTQYF; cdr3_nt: TGCAGTGCCGCTGGGACTAGCGGGAGAGATACGCAGTATTTT
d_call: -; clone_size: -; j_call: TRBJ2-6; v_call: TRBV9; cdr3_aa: CASSVLRAGTNVLTF; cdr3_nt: TGTGCCAGCAGCGTATTAAGGGCAGGAACCAACGTCCTGACTTTC
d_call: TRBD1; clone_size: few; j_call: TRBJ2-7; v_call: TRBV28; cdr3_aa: CASTGRDRDEQYF; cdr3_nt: TGTGCCAGCACGGGCCGGGACAGGGACGAGCAGTACTTC
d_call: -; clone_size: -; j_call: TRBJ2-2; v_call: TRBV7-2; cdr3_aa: CASSLGRLTGELFF; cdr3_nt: TGTGCCAGCAGCTTAGGAAGGCTCACCGGGGAGCTGTTTTTT
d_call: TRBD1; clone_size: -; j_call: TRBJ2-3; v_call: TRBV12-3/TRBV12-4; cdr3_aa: CASSLNRGLDTQYF; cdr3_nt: TGTGCCAGCAGTTTGAACAGGGGGTTGGATACGCAGTATTTT
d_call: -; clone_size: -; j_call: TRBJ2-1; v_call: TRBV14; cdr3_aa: CASSQTYEGVREQFF; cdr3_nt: TGTGCCAGCAGCCAAACCTACGAGGGAGTACGTGAGCAGTTCTTC
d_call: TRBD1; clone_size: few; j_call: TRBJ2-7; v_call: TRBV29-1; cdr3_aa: CSAIVGTGPQEQYF; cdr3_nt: TGCAGCGCCATAGTCGGGACAGGGCCTCAAGAGCAGTACTTC
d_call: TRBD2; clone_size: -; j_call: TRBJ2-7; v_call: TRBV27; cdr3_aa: CASSPKGLAGGAYSYEQYF; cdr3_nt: TGTGCCAGCAGTCCGAAGGGACTAGCGGGAGGCGCTTACTCCTACGAGCAGTACTTC
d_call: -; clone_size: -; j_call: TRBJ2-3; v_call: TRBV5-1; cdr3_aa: CASSLSGSGTDTQYF; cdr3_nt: TGCGCCAGCAGCTTGTCCGGTTCCGGCACAGATACGCAGTATTTT
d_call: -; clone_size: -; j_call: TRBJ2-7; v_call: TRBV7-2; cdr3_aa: CASSLTVPSYEQYF; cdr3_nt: TGTGCCAGCAGCTTGACGGTTCCTTCCTACGAGCAGTACTTC
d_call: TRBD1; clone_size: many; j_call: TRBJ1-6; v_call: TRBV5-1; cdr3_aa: CASSPGTGQQPLHF; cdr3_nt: TGCGCCAGCAGCCCCGGGACAGGGCAGCAACCCCTCCACTTT
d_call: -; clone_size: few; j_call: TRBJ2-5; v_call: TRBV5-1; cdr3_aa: CASSFRQPEETQYF; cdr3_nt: TGCGCCAGCAGCTTTAGACAGCCAGAAGAGACCCAGTACTTC
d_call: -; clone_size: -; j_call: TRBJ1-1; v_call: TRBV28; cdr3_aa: CASSPFSVPLVPKAFF; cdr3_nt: TGTGCCAGCAGTCCATTTTCCGTCCCTTTGGTTCCCAAGGCTTTCTTT
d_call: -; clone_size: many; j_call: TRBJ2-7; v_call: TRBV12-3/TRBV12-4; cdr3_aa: CASSLLTYEQYF; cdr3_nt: TGTGCCAGCAGTTTACTTACCTACGAGCAGTACTTC
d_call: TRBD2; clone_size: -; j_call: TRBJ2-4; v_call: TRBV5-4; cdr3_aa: CASSLAGGERNIQYF; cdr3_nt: TGTGCCAGCAGCTTGGCCGGGGGGGAAAGGAACATTCAGTACTTC
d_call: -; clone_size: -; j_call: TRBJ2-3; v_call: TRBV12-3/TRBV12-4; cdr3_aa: CASSTWTESTDTQYF; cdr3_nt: TGTGCCAGCAGCACGTGGACGGAGAGCACAGATACGCAGTATTTT
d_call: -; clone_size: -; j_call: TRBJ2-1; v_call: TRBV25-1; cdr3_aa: CASSDNHEQFF; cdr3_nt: TGTGCCAGCAGTGATAACCATGAGCAGTTCTTC
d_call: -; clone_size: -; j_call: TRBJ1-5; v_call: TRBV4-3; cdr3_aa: CASSQEVGTNYQPQHF; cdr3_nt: TGCGCCAGCAGCCAAGAAGTAGGGACAAATTATCAGCCCCAGCATTTT
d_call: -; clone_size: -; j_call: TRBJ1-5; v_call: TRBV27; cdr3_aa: CASSLLSNQPQHF; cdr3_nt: TGTGCCAGCAGTTTATTAAGCAATCAGCCCCAGCATTTT
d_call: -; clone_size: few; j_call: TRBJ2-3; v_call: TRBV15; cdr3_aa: CATSTEEGLADTQYF; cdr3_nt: TGTGCCACCAGCACAGAAGAGGGACTGGCGGATACGCAGTATTTT
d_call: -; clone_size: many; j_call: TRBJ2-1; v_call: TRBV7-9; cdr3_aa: CASSSRTNPSQFF; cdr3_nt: TGTGCCAGCAGCTCTCGGACAAACCCGAGCCAGTTCTTC
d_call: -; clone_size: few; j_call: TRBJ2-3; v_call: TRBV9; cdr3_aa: CASSVNTRSTDTQYF; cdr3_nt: TGTGCCAGCAGCGTGAATACCCGAAGCACAGATACGCAGTATTTT
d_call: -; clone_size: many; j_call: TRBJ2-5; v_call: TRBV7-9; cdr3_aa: CASSLALNPGRQETQYF; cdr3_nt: TGTGCCAGCAGCTTAGCCCTCAATCCGGGACGCCAAGAGACCCAGTACTTC
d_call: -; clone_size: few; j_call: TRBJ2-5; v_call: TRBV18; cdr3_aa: CASSLILARHAETQYF; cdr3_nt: TGTGCCAGCTCACTAATATTGGCTAGACATGCGGAGACCCAGTACTTC
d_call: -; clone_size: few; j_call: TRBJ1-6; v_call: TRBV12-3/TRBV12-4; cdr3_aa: CASSFGGLDSPLHF; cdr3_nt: TGTGCCAGCAGTTTCGGGGGATTGGATTCACCCCTCCACTTT